The rows below give T cell receptor beta chains drawn from one sample of a study of cytomegalovirus exposure and HLA in healthy donors. Sequencing was performed with immunoSEQ multiplex PCR; in TCRdb, only in-frame clones are kept and a portion is missing. The sample lists about 150,000 clones; around three quarters were seen once. The sample taken for sequencing was PBMCs. The source is a middle-aged woman in good health and CMV-seronegative. Both conserved end residues are part of each CDR3. The order of the fields is D gene, V gene, clone size, J gene, CDR3 DNA, CDR3 protein. D genes are given only for firm matches. Expanded clones get a size class; other rows say once, few or many, or leave the size out.

d_call: TRBD2
v_call: TRBV25-1
clone_size: NA
j_call: TRBJ2-5
cdr3_nt: TGTGCCAGCAGTGAAGGGGTTAGCGGGAGTCGAGAGACCCAGTACTTC
cdr3_aa: CASSEGVSGSRETQYF

d_call: NA
v_call: TRBV5-1
clone_size: NA
j_call: TRBJ2-3
cdr3_nt: TGCGCCAGCAGCTTATCAGGGTTTGACACAGATACGCAGTATTTT
cdr3_aa: CASSLSGFDTDTQYF

d_call: NA
v_call: TRBV7-9
clone_size: NA
j_call: TRBJ1-1
cdr3_nt: TGTGCCAGCAGCTCCCTCGGCACTGAAGCTTTCTTT
cdr3_aa: CASSSLGTEAFF

d_call: TRBD1
v_call: TRBV15
clone_size: NA
j_call: TRBJ2-7
cdr3_nt: TGTGCCACCAGCGGGGGGGGACAGGGGTCGCAAGAGCAGTACTTC
cdr3_aa: CATSGGGQGSQEQYF

d_call: NA
v_call: TRBV27
clone_size: NA
j_call: TRBJ1-5
cdr3_nt: TGTGCCAGCAGTTTTAACGGTGGCAATCAGCCCCAGCATTTT
cdr3_aa: CASSFNGGNQPQHF

d_call: NA
v_call: TRBV2
clone_size: NA
j_call: TRBJ2-1
cdr3_nt: TGTGCCAGCAGGTCCAGGGGCTCCTACAATGAGCAGTTCTTC
cdr3_aa: CASRSRGSYNEQFF

d_call: NA
v_call: TRBV4-1
clone_size: NA
j_call: TRBJ1-2
cdr3_nt: TGCGCCAGCAGCCTTGACAGGACGTATGGCTACACCTTC
cdr3_aa: CASSLDRTYGYTF

d_call: NA
v_call: TRBV5-1
clone_size: NA
j_call: TRBJ1-3
cdr3_nt: TGCGCCAGCAGCACAGGGCCGGGCCTCGGAAACACCATATATTTT
cdr3_aa: CASSTGPGLGNTIYF

d_call: NA
v_call: TRBV4-2
clone_size: NA
j_call: TRBJ1-6
cdr3_nt: TGTGCCAGCAGCCCGAATTGGGGGGAAAATTCACCCCTCCACTTT
cdr3_aa: CASSPNWGENSPLHF

d_call: NA
v_call: TRBV18
clone_size: NA
j_call: TRBJ1-5
cdr3_nt: TGTGCCAGCTCACCACGAGGGTCCCCCGATCAGCCCCAGCATTTT
cdr3_aa: CASSPRGSPDQPQHF

d_call: TRBD1
v_call: TRBV9
clone_size: NA
j_call: TRBJ1-2
cdr3_nt: TGTGCCAGCAGCGTAGCCGACAGGGAGCGGGGCTACACCTTC
cdr3_aa: CASSVADRERGYTF

d_call: NA
v_call: TRBV30
clone_size: once
j_call: TRBJ2-5
cdr3_nt: TGTGCCTGGAGTTCGAGCCAAGAGACCCAGTACTTC
cdr3_aa: CAWSSSQETQYF

d_call: TRBD2
v_call: TRBV4-1
clone_size: few
j_call: TRBJ2-1
cdr3_nt: TGCGCCAGCAGCCAAGTAGAGGCCGGACTAGGGACGCAGTTCTTC
cdr3_aa: CASSQVEAGLGTQFF

d_call: TRBD1
v_call: TRBV7-2
clone_size: NA
j_call: TRBJ1-5
cdr3_nt: TGTGCCAGCAGCTCAACCGGGGGGGGACAGTTCGGTCAGCCCCAGCATTTT
cdr3_aa: CASSSTGGGQFGQPQHF

d_call: TRBD1
v_call: TRBV4-1
clone_size: NA
j_call: TRBJ2-1
cdr3_nt: TGCGCCAGCAGCCTCACAGGGGGCGAGGTTGATGAGCAGTTCTTC
cdr3_aa: CASSLTGGEVDEQFF

d_call: NA
v_call: TRBV11-2
clone_size: NA
j_call: TRBJ2-7
cdr3_nt: TGTGCCAGCAGCCCAAGAACAGGTGGCGACGAGTACTTC
cdr3_aa: CASSPRTGGDEYF

d_call: TRBD2
v_call: TRBV11-3
clone_size: few
j_call: TRBJ2-3
cdr3_nt: TGTGCCAGCAGCTTAGATACCGGCGGGAGCGGAGATACGCAGTATTTT
cdr3_aa: CASSLDTGGSGDTQYF

d_call: TRBD1
v_call: TRBV5-1
clone_size: NA
j_call: TRBJ2-7
cdr3_nt: TGCGCCAGCAGCATCACCACAGGGGGCGAGCAGTACTTC
cdr3_aa: CASSITTGGEQYF

d_call: TRBD2
v_call: TRBV9
clone_size: NA
j_call: TRBJ2-1
cdr3_nt: TGTGCCAGCAGCGCGGGAGTGACTAGCGGGGATTACAATGAGCAGTTCTTC
cdr3_aa: CASSAGVTSGDYNEQFF

d_call: TRBD1
v_call: TRBV30
clone_size: NA
j_call: TRBJ1-1
cdr3_nt: TGTGCCTGGAGTGTACAGGGGGGGAGGGCTGAAGCTTTCTTT
cdr3_aa: CAWSVQGGRAEAFF

d_call: NA
v_call: TRBV11-2
clone_size: NA
j_call: TRBJ1-6
cdr3_nt: TGTGCCAGCAGCTTAAGCAGGGCCCGACTGAGCTCCTATAATTCACCCCTCCACTTT
cdr3_aa: CASSLSRARLSSYNSPLHF

d_call: NA
v_call: TRBV5-6
clone_size: few
j_call: TRBJ1-1
cdr3_nt: TGTGCCAGCAGCTTCATCGGCGGGGGAACTGAAGCTTTCTTT
cdr3_aa: CASSFIGGGTEAFF

d_call: NA
v_call: TRBV11-2
clone_size: NA
j_call: TRBJ1-1
cdr3_nt: TGTGCCAGCAGCCTCGGGCAGGGGAACACTGAAGCTTTCTTT
cdr3_aa: CASSLGQGNTEAFF

d_call: NA
v_call: TRBV6-1
clone_size: NA
j_call: TRBJ2-5
cdr3_nt: TGTGCCAGCAAGCCGTCATGGATGGAGCAAGAGACCCAGTACTTC
cdr3_aa: CASKPSWMEQETQYF

d_call: NA
v_call: TRBV19
clone_size: few
j_call: TRBJ1-2
cdr3_nt: TGTGCCAGTAGTATAAATCGAGAGTCCTATGGCTACACCTTC
cdr3_aa: CASSINRESYGYTF

d_call: NA
v_call: TRBV7-9
clone_size: NA
j_call: TRBJ1-1
cdr3_nt: TGTGCCAGCAGCTTTAAATTGAACACTGAAGCTTTCTTT
cdr3_aa: CASSFKLNTEAFF

d_call: NA
v_call: TRBV12-5
clone_size: NA
j_call: TRBJ1-2
cdr3_nt: TGTGCTAGTGGTTCATACATGAGAGGAGCCTATGGCTACACCTTC
cdr3_aa: CASGSYMRGAYGYTF

d_call: NA
v_call: TRBV7-9
clone_size: NA
j_call: TRBJ1-2
cdr3_nt: TGTGCCAGCAGCTTAGGTTCGAGTTTCGAGGGCTACACCTTC
cdr3_aa: CASSLGSSFEGYTF

d_call: TRBD1
v_call: TRBV6-6
clone_size: NA
j_call: TRBJ2-7
cdr3_nt: TGTGCCAGCAGTTACGGTGACAGGGTTGCTCGGCAGTACTTC
cdr3_aa: CASSYGDRVARQYF

d_call: NA
v_call: TRBV11-3
clone_size: NA
j_call: TRBJ2-3
cdr3_nt: TGTGCCAGCAGCTTAATTGCGGAGGGGACAGATACGCAGTATTTT
cdr3_aa: CASSLIAEGTDTQYF

d_call: NA
v_call: TRBV7-6
clone_size: NA
j_call: TRBJ2-7
cdr3_nt: TGTGCCAGCAGCTTAGCGGACACCTCCTACGAGCAGTACTTC
cdr3_aa: CASSLADTSYEQYF

d_call: NA
v_call: TRBV7-2
clone_size: NA
j_call: TRBJ2-7
cdr3_nt: TGTGCCAGCAGCTTATGGGCCGGGATTGTAGACGAGCAGTACTTC
cdr3_aa: CASSLWAGIVDEQYF

d_call: NA
v_call: TRBV27
clone_size: NA
j_call: TRBJ2-4
cdr3_nt: TGTGCCAGCAGTTTAATTGGGGCCCTGACAGCCGTAGCCAAAAACATTCAGTACTTC
cdr3_aa: CASSLIGALTAVAKNIQYF

d_call: NA
v_call: TRBV19
clone_size: NA
j_call: TRBJ1-6
cdr3_nt: TGTGCCAGTAGTATAGAGAGTTCACCCCTCCACTTT
cdr3_aa: CASSIESSPLHF

d_call: TRBD1
v_call: TRBV5-4
clone_size: NA
j_call: TRBJ2-5
cdr3_nt: TGTGCCAGCAGCTGGAGGGCTCGCGGACAGGGGGTGGTGTACCAAGAGACCCAGTACTTC
cdr3_aa: CASSWRARGQGVVYQETQYF

d_call: TRBD2
v_call: TRBV7-9
clone_size: NA
j_call: TRBJ2-1
cdr3_nt: TGTGCCAGCAGCTTAGAGGGCGGGAGCAACAATGAGCAGTTCTTC
cdr3_aa: CASSLEGGSNNEQFF

d_call: NA
v_call: TRBV6-1
clone_size: NA
j_call: TRBJ1-5
cdr3_nt: TGTGCCAGCAGTGAACTTTCGCCCAGGGATCAGCCCCAGCATTTT
cdr3_aa: CASSELSPRDQPQHF

d_call: NA
v_call: TRBV7-9
clone_size: NA
j_call: TRBJ1-4
cdr3_nt: TGTGCCAGCAGCTTAACGTGGGGAGGGGATGAAAAACTGTTTTTT
cdr3_aa: CASSLTWGGDEKLFF

d_call: NA
v_call: TRBV5-1
clone_size: NA
j_call: TRBJ1-1
cdr3_nt: TGCGCCAGCAGCTTGCAGGAGGGCGCAAATGAAGCTTTCTTT
cdr3_aa: CASSLQEGANEAFF

d_call: TRBD1
v_call: TRBV10-2
clone_size: NA
j_call: TRBJ1-4
cdr3_nt: TGCGCCAGCAGTCCCGGGACAGGAAATGAAAAACTGTTTTTT
cdr3_aa: CASSPGTGNEKLFF

d_call: TRBD1
v_call: TRBV2
clone_size: NA
j_call: TRBJ1-1
cdr3_nt: TGTGCCAGCAGTTCTCTTCGGACAGGGGAAGCTTTCTTT
cdr3_aa: CASSSLRTGEAFF